Listed below are T cell receptor beta chains from one sample, sequenced in a study of molecular identifiers for immune sequencing clone quantification. From the PCR reads, TCRdb called clonotypes with MiXCR, one entry per CDR3 protein. The sample contains some 100,000 distinct CDR3 sequences, roughly a third of which appear only once. Sequencing input: naive CD8+ T cells from blood, with Jurkat cell RNA spiked in. The receptors were gathered from a human donor in good health. Some libraries in this study had Jurkat cell RNA spiked in. Both conserved end residues are part of each CDR3. The D gene is left open where the match is weak. Clone size is given for some rows only: seen once, a few or many times, or a class if the clone is expanded.

>TRBJ2-4|TRBV28|-|-
TGTGCCAGCAGTTTTTGGACAAAAGCCAAAAACATTCAGTACTTC
CASSFWTKAKNIQYF
>TRBJ2-7|TRBV19|-|-
TGTGCCAGTAGTTCCGGGACATTCTTGTACGAGCAGTACTTC
CASSSGTFLYEQYF
>TRBJ2-3|TRBV27|-|few
TGTGCCAGCAGCCCCGCGAGCACGCTGCCCCAGGATACGCAGTATTTT
CASSPASTLPQDTQYF
>TRBJ2-7|TRBV7-2|TRBD2|many
TGTGCCAGCAGCTTAGCGCCTAGCGGGCCTACCTACGAGCAGTACTTC
CASSLAPSGPTYEQYF
>TRBJ2-7|TRBV6-5|TRBD1|few
TGTGCCAGCAGTTACTCAACAGGGGTCTACGAGCAGTACTTC
CASSYSTGVYEQYF
>TRBJ2-3|TRBV13|-|-
TGTGCCAGCAGCTCTCCGAGACTAGTTACGCTGTATTTT
CASSSPRLVTLYF
>TRBJ2-7|TRBV11-2|-|-
TGTGCCAGCAGCCCCCGATTCTTCTACGAGCAGTACTTC
CASSPRFFYEQYF
>TRBJ2-3|TRBV19|-|few
TGTGCCAGTTCCGATTGGGATACGCAGTATTTT
CASSDWDTQYF
>TRBJ2-7|TRBV29-1|-|-
TGCAGCGTTGTTCCTAGCGTTTACGGGCAGTACTTC
CSVVPSVYGQYF
>TRBJ2-6|TRBV29-1|-|-
TGCAGCATTGATTTCTCTGGGGCCAACGTCCTGACTTTC
CSIDFSGANVLTF
>TRBJ2-7|TRBV5-6|-|-
TGTGCCAGCAGCTTGATGGGGAGCTACGAGCAGTACTTC
CASSLMGSYEQYF
>TRBJ2-7|TRBV9|-|many
TGCGCCAGCAGTGTCGGGAGCTCCTACGAGCAGTACTTC
CASSVGSSYEQYF
>TRBJ2-7|TRBV29-1|TRBD2|few
TGCAGCGTGACTTGGACTAGCGGGACCCCATCTTTGGGCGAGCAGTACTTC
CSVTWTSGTPSLGEQYF
>TRBJ1-5|TRBV12-3/TRBV12-4|TRBD1|-
TGTGCCAGCAGCCCTCCCGGGACAGGGGATCAGCCCCAGCAATTT
CASSPPGTGDQPQQF
>TRBJ2-7|TRBV12-3/TRBV12-4|TRBD2|-
TGTGCCAGCAGTCCGACTAGCGGGAATTACGAGCAGTACTTC
CASSPTSGNYEQYF
>TRBJ2-7|TRBV7-9|-|-
TGTGCCAGCAGCTTAGGGGTAGGGTACTCCTACGAGCAGTACTTC
CASSLGVGYSYEQYF
>TRBJ2-7|TRBV28|TRBD2|-
TGTGCCAGCAGTTTTGATAGGCTAGCGGGTGACTACGAGCAGTACTTC
CASSFDRLAGDYEQYF
>TRBJ2-6|TRBV9|-|many
TGTGCCAGCAGCGTAGAGGGACCGCCCTCTGGGGCCAACGTCCTGACTTTC
CASSVEGPPSGANVLTF
>TRBJ2-7|TRBV28|-|-
TGTGCTGACCCAACTCACTACGAGCGGTACTTC
CADPTHYERYF
>TRBJ1-1|TRBV6-5|TRBD1|-
TGTGCCAGCAGTGCCGCAGGGGGATACACTGAAGCTTACTTT
CASSAAGGYTEAYF
>TRBJ2-7|TRBV7-2|-|-
TGTGCCAGCAGTCGTACAGAGTACGAGCAGTACTTC
CASSRTEYEQYF
>TRBJ2-2|TRBV7-9|-|-
TGTGCCAGCAGCTTATTGACGGGCCACGGGGAGCTGTTTTTT
CASSLLTGHGELFF
>TRBJ2-3|TRBV2|-|many
TGTGCCAGCATTACTTTATCGGGGACTCTCACAGATACGCAGTATTTT
CASITLSGTLTDTQYF
>TRBJ1-5|TRBV28|-|few
TGTGCCAGCAGTCCCTTGGGGACGGGGAATCAGCCCCAGCATTTT
CASSPLGTGNQPQHF
>TRBJ1-4|TRBV19|TRBD1|-
TGTGCCACTAACCGCCTGGACAGGGCGGAAAAACTGTTTTTT
CATNRLDRAEKLFF
>TRBJ2-5|TRBV28|-|-
TGTGCCAGCAGTTTACCCACAGGGTCTGTGGAGACCCAGTACTTC
CASSLPTGSVETQYF
>TRBJ2-5|TRBV2|-|-
TGTGCCAGCAGTGAATTGGCTAGCCGAGAGACCCAGTACTTC
CASSELASRETQYF
>TRBJ2-3|TRBV12-3/TRBV12-4|-|-
TGTGCCAGCAGTGATAGGACAGTCACACAAACGCAGTATTTT
CASSDRTVTQTQYF
>TRBJ2-3|TRBV10-2|-|-
TGCGCCAGCAGTGGTCAGGAGGCCTTTATTTTAAATACGCAGTATTTT
CASSGQEAFILNTQYF
>TRBJ1-5|TRBV28|-|-
TGTGCCAGCAGTACAGGTGTAGGCAATCAGCCCCAGCATTTT
CASSTGVGNQPQHF
>TRBJ2-3|TRBV9|TRBD2|many
TGTGCCAGCAGCCCGGGACTAGCCACAGATACGCAGTATTTT
CASSPGLATDTQYF
>TRBJ2-1|TRBV24-1|TRBD2|-
TGTGCCACCAGTAAACTAGCGGGAGGCAATGAGCAGTTCTTC
CATSKLAGGNEQFF
>TRBJ2-7|TRBV28|-|-
TGTGCCAGCGGTTTCCTCCTATCGGGGGTCTACGAGCAGTACTTC
CASGFLLSGVYEQYF
>TRBJ2-7|TRBV28|TRBD1|-
TGTGCCAGCAGACATCTCCGACAGGGTCCCTACGAGCAGCACTTC
CASRHLRQGPYEQHF
>TRBJ2-7|TRBV7-8|TRBD2|-
TGTGCCAGCAGCTTACGAGCAAGGACTAGCGGGAGTTCCGAGCTGTACTTC
CASSLRARTSGSSELYF
>TRBJ2-1|TRBV7-3|TRBD1|few
TGTGCCAGCAGCTTGACAGGGTTTAATGAGCAGTTCTTC
CASSLTGFNEQFF
>TRBJ2-4|TRBV6-2/TRBV6-3|TRBD2|few
TGTGCCAGCGTCCCCGGCGCGGGAGTGAACATTCAGTACTTC
CASVPGAGVNIQYF
>TRBJ2-1|TRBV28|TRBD2|many
TGTGCCAGCCGGGGACTAGCGGCGAATGAGCAGTTCTTC
CASRGLAANEQFF
>TRBJ2-2|TRBV4-1|-|-
TGCGCCAGCAGCAGGGACCACCCGAACACCGGGGAGCTGTTTTTT
CASSRDHPNTGELFF
>TRBJ2-3|TRBV6-5|TRBD1|many
TGTGCCAGCAGCGGGACAGGGGGTTCGGCAGATACGCAGTATTTT
CASSGTGGSADTQYF
>TRBJ2-5|TRBV9|-|once
TGTGCCAGCAGCGCCTGGGACGGACCACAAGAGACCCAGTACTTC
CASSAWDGPQETQYF
>TRBJ2-3|TRBV19|TRBD1|-
TGTGCCAGTAGTGTAGTTCGTCAGGGGACAGGGAGTACGCAGTATTTT
CASSVVRQGTGSTQYF
>TRBJ2-5|TRBV12-3/TRBV12-4|-|many
TGTGCCAGCTCAAACCAGGGGAGCAAAGTAATTGTCTTC
CASSNQGSKVIVF
>TRBJ1-4|TRBV29-1|-|few
TGCAGCGTTGATGACGCCGGGGGGGAAAAACTGTTTTTT
CSVDDAGGEKLFF
>TRBJ2-7|TRBV4-1|TRBD1|-
TGCGCCAGCAGCCTCCGACAGGGGTACAACGAGCAGTACTTC
CASSLRQGYNEQYF
>TRBJ1-1|TRBV28|-|-
TGTGCCAGCAGTCTTAGGGCGGGCGCTGAAGCTGTCTTT
CASSLRAGAEAVF
>TRBJ2-1|TRBV6-5|TRBD1|-
TGTGCCAGCAGTCAAGGACAGGGGTACTACAATGGGCAGTTCTTC
CASSQGQGYYNGQFF
>TRBJ2-3|TRBV11-2|-|-
TGTGCCAGCAGCTTACTAGCCTACACAGTTACGCAGTATTTT
CASSLLAYTVTQYF
>TRBJ2-7|TRBV27|-|few
TGTGCCAGCAGTTTACGGCAGGGGGGTAACGAGCAGTACTTC
CASSLRQGGNEQYF
>TRBJ2-6|TRBV27|-|-
TGTGCCAGCAGTCCCCGAGGCCCCGGGGCCAACGTCCCGACTTTC
CASSPRGPGANVPTF
>TRBJ2-2|TRBV6-2/TRBV6-3|-|many
TGTGCCAGCAGTTATGTGGGAAGTTCGCTAGTGAACACCGGGGAGCTGTTTTTT
CASSYVGSSLVNTGELFF
>TRBJ2-7|TRBV7-9|TRBD2|once
TGTGCCAGCAGACCAACTAGCGTGAACGAGCAGCACTTC
CASRPTSVNEQHF
>TRBJ2-2|TRBV9|-|many
TGTGCCAGCAGCGCCCTAGACGGGGCCACCGGGGAGCTGTTTTTT
CASSALDGATGELFF
>TRBJ1-5|TRBV11-3|-|many
TGTGCCAGCAGCTTAGAGGGGTTAGGCAATCAGCCCCAGCATTTT
CASSLEGLGNQPQHF
>TRBJ2-3|TRBV5-6|TRBD1|-
TGTGCCAGCAGCTTGAGGACAGGGGGCGAAGATACGCAGTATTTT
CASSLRTGGEDTQYF